This T cell receptor beta chain emerged from a study of STAT5B mutations in CD4+ large granular lymphocyte leukemia. Generated by immunoSEQ multiplex PCR, the TCRdb table keeps only in-frame clones and is missing some. The sample records tens of thousands of clones, less than 85% being singletons. Whole-study results and caveats: 8/27 top patient clones versus 2/35 control clones were TRBV06-family.

CDR3 length: 13 amino acids. Trimming removed 4 bases at V and 8 bases at J, with 14 bases between. Germline V CDR1 and CDR2: SGHTA, FQGNSA. Regarding this clone: The antigen is not known.

The source of this sequence is a human donor in good health. Sample: CD4+ T cells from blood buffy coats. The chain couples TRBV7-2 to TRBJ1-2; possibly TRBD1 for D (6 bases). The CDR3 nucleotides read TGTGCCAGCAGCTCCCCCGGGGGGCCCGGCTACACCTTC. It is translated as CASSSPGGPGYTF. Filled out from reference TRBV7-2 and TRBJ1-2, the complete variable domain reads GAGVSQSPSNKVTEKGKDVELRCDPISGHTALYWYRQSLGQGLEFLIYFQGNSAPDKSGLPSDRFSAERTGGSVSTLTIQRTQQEDSAVYLCASSSPGGPGYTFGSGTRLTVV.